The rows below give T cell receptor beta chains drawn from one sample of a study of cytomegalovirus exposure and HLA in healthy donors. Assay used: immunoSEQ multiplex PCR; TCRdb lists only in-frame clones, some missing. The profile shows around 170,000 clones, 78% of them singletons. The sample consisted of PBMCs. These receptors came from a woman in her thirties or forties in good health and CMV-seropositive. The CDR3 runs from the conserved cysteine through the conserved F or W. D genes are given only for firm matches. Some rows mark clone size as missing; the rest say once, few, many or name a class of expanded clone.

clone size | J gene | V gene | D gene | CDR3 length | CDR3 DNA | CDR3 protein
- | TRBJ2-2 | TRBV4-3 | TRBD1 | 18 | TGCGCCAGCAGCCAGGTCCGGACCGGGACAGGTCACACCGGGGAGCTGTTTTTT | CASSQVRTGTGHTGELFF
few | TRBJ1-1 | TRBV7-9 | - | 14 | TGTGCCAGCAGCTTAGCATCCGTGAACACTGAAGCTTTCTTT | CASSLASVNTEAFF
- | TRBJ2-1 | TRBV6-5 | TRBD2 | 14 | TGTGCCAGCGCGAGGACTAGCGGCAACAATGAGCAGTTCTTC | CASARTSGNNEQFF
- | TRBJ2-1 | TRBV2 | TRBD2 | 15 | TGTGCCAGCACTGAACTAGCGGGGGAGGACAATGAGCAGTTCTTC | CASTELAGEDNEQFF
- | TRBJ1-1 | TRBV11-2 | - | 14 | TGTGCCAGCAGCTTAGGGGGCGGGAGCACTGAAGCTTTCTTT | CASSLGGGSTEAFF
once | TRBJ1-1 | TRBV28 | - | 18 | TGTGCCAGCACCACGATGGAGGGGTGGGCATCCATGAACACTGAAGCTTTCTTT | CASTTMEGWASMNTEAFF
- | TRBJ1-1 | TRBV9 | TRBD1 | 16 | TGTGCCAGCAGCCTCTTGTTGCAGGGGGCAGGGACTGAAGCTTTCTTT | CASSLLLQGAGTEAFF
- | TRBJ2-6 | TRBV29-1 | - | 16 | TGCAGCGTCCCTAAAGGACAGATCTCTGGGGCCAACGGCCTGACTTTC | CSVPKGQISGANGLTF
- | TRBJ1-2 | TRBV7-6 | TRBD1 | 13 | TGTGCCAGCAGCGGTTGGGACAGGGTCTCCCTCTTCTTC | CASSGWDRVSLFF
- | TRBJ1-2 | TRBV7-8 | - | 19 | TGTGCCAGCAGCTTAGTCCCTACGCCGGGGGGCGACCCGCGTGTAGGCTACACCTTC | CASSLVPTPGGDPRVGYTF
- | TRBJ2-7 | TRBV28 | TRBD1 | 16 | TGTGCCAGCAGTTGGACAGGGGGCGGGTTCTCCTACGAGCAGTACTTC | CASSWTGGGFSYEQYF
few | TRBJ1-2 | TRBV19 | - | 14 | TGTGCCAGTAGTCTTCCTAACGATACCCCGGGGAGCACCTTC | CASSLPNDTPGSTF
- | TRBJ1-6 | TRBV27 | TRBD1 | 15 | TGTGCCAGCAGTGTCTCCGGGACAGGGGTCTCACCCCTCCACTTT | CASSVSGTGVSPLHF
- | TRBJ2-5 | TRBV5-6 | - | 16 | TGTGCCAGCAGCTTCCGCAGGGTTAGCCAATCGAAGACCCAGTACTTC | CASSFRRVSQSKTQYF
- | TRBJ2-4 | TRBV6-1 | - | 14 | TGTGCCAGCAGTGAAGGATCCAGGGGTAACATTCAGTACTTC | CASSEGSRGNIQYF
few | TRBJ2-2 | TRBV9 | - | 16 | TGTGCCAGCAGCGCTGACCTCCGCGGGGCCACCGGGGAGCTGTTTTTT | CASSADLRGATGELFF
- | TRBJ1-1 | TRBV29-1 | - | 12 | TGCAGCGGCGAACAGGGTAGAACTGAAGCTTTCTTT | CSGEQGRTEAFF
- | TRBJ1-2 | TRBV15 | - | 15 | TGTGCCACCAGCAAAGGCCCAGACAGGTCCGGTGGCTACACCTTC | CATSKGPDRSGGYTF
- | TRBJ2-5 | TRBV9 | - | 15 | TGTGCCAGCAGCGCGCATAGCGGATCTGGGGAGACCCAGTACTTC | CASSAHSGSGETQYF
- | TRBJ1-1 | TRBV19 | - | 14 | TGTGCCAGTACCGCAGGGTTCCAACACACTGAAGCTTTCTTT | CASTAGFQHTEAFF
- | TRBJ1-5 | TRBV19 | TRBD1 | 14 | TGTGCCAGCCAACAGGGGCCTAGCAATCAGCCCCAGCATTTT | CASQQGPSNQPQHF
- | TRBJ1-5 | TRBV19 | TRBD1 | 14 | TGTGCCAGTAGTATTTCACAGGGGGTCCAGCCCCAGCATTTT | CASSISQGVQPQHF
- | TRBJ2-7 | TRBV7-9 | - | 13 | TGTGCCAGCAGCTTAGCGGGGAGCTACGAGCAGTACTTC | CASSLAGSYEQYF
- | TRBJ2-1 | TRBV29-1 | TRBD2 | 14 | TGCAGCGTTGATTCTAGCGGGGGGGCGACTGAGCAGTTCTTC | CSVDSSGGATEQFF
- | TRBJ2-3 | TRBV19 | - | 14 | TGTGCCAGTAGTACAGGGGTATCCACAGATACGCAGTATTTT | CASSTGVSTDTQYF
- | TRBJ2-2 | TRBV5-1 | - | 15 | TGCGCCAGCAGCGCCCAGGGGTCCAACACCGGGGAGCTGTTTTTT | CASSAQGSNTGELFF
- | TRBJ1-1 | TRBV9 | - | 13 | TGTGCCAGCAGCCCGAGGGCGGGCACTGAAGCTTTCTTT | CASSPRAGTEAFF
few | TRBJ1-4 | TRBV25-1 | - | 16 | TGTGCCAGCAGTGAAAGTGGCAGGGTCGAAGGTGAAAAACTGTTTTTT | CASSESGRVEGEKLFF
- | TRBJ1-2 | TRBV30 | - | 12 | TGTGCCTCCTTCGACAGAATTTATGGCTACACCTTC | CASFDRIYGYTF
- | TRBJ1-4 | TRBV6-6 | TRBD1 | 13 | TGTGCCAGCAGGACAGGGAGTGTGGGGAAACTGTTTTTT | CASRTGSVGKLFF
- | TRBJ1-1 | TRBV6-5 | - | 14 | TGTGCCAGCAGTTACTACGCAGGGGCGGCTGAAGCTTTCTTT | CASSYYAGAAEAFF
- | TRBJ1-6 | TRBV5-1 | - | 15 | TGCGCCAGCAGCTTGGAAGGACAGTATAATTCACCCCTCCACTTT | CASSLEGQYNSPLHF
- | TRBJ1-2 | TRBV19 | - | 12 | TGTGCCAGTAGCGACAGTAACTATGGCTACACCTTC | CASSDSNYGYTF
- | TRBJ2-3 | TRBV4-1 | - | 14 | TGCGCCAGCAGCCAACGCGGGGGCTCGGATACGCAGTATTTT | CASSQRGGSDTQYF
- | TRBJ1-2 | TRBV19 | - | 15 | TGTGCCAGTAGTGACGGGTTCGGTCCAGCCTATGGCTACACCTTC | CASSDGFGPAYGYTF
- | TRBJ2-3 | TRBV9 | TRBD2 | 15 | TGTGCCAGCAGCGTACTAGCGGAAGTAACAGATACGCAGTATTTT | CASSVLAEVTDTQYF
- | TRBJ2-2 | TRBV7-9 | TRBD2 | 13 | TGTTCCAGCAGCTCTGGGGGGGCCGGGGAGCTGTTTTTT | CSSSSGGAGELFF
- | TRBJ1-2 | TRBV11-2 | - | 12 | TGTGCCAGCAGCGGGGCTTCCTATGGCTACACCTTC | CASSGASYGYTF
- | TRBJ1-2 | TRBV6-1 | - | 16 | TGTGCCAGCAGTGACCCGAGGTGGGCGGGTCACTATGGCTACACCTTC | CASSDPRWAGHYGYTF
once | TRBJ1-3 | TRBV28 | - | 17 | TGTGCCAGCAAGGGTGGTGGGGCGTTGAGCTCTGGAAACACCATATATTTT | CASKGGGALSSGNTIYF